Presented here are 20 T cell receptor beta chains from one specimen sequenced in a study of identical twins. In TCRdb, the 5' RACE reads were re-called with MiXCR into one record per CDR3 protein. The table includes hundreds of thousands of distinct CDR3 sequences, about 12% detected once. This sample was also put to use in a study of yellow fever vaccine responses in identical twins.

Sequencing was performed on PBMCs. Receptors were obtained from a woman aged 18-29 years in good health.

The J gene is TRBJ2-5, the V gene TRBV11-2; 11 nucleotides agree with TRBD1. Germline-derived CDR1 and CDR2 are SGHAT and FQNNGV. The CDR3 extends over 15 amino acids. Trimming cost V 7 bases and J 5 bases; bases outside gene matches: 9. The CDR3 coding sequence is TGTGCCAGCACCCCCCGGACAGGGGGCCGGGAGACCCAGTACTTC. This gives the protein CASTPRTGGRETQYF.

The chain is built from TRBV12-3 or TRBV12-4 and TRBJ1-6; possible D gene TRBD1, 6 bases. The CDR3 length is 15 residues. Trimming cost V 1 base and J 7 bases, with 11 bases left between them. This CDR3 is CASSLVAGENSPLHF. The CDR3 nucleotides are TGTGCCAGCAGTTTAGTGGCAGGGGAGAATTCACCCCTCCACTTT.

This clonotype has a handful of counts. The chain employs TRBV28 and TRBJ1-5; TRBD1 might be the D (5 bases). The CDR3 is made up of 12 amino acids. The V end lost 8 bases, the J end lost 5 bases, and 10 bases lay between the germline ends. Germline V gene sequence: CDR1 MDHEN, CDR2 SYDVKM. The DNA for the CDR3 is TGTGCCAGCTTGCAGGGATATCAGCCCCAGCATTTT. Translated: CASLQGYQPQHF.

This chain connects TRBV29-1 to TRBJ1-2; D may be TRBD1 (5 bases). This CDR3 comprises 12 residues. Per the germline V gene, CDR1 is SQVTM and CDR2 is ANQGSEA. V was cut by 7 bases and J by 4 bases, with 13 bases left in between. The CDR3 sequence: CSARVLGYGYTF. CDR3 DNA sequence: TGCAGCGCCAGGGTGTTGGGCTATGGCTACACCTTC. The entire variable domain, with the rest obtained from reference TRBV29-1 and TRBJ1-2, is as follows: SAVISQKPSRDICQRGTSLTIQCQVDSQVTMMFWYRQQPGQSLTLIATANQGSEATYESGFVIDKFPISRPNLTFSTLTVSNMSPEDSSIYLCSARVLGYGYTFGSGTRLTVV.

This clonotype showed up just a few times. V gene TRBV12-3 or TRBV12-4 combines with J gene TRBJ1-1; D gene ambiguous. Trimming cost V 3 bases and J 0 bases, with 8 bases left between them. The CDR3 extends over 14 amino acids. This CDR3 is CASSLVPMNTEAFF. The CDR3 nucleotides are TGTGCCAGCAGTTTGGTCCCCATGAACACTGAAGCTTTCTTT.

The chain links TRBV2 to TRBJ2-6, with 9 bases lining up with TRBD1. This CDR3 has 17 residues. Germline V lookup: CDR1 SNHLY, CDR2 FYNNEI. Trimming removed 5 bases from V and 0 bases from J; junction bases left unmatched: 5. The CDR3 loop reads CASSNRGLSSGANVLTF. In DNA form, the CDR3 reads TGTGCCAGCAGTAACAGGGGGCTGAGCTCTGGGGCCAACGTCCTGACTTTC.

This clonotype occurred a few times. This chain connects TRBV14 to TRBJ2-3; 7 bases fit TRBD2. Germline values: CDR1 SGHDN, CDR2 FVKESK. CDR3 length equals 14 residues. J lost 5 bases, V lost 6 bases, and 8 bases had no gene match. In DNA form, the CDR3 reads TGTGCCAGCAGGATCGGGGGGTCAATAGATACGCAGTATTTT. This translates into CASRIGGSIDTQYF.

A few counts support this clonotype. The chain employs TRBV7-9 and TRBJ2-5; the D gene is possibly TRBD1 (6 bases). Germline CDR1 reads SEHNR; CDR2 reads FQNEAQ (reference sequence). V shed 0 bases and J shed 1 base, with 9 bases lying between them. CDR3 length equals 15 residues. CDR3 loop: CASSLAQGPQETQYF. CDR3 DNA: TGTGCCAGCAGCTTAGCACAGGGCCCCCAAGAGACCCAGTACTTC. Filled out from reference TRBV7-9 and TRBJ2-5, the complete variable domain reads DTGVSQNPRHKITKRGQNVTFRCDPISEHNRLYWYRQTLGQGPEFLTYFQNEAQLEKSRLLSDRFSAERPKGSFSTLEIQRTEQGDSAMYLCASSLAQGPQETQYFGPGTRLLVL.

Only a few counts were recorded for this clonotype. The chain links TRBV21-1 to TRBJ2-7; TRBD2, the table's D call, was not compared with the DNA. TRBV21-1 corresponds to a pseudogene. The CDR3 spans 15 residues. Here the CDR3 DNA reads TGTGCCAGCAGCGCCCGGACTAGCGGGAGACGCGAGCAGTACTTC. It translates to CASSARTSGRREQYF.

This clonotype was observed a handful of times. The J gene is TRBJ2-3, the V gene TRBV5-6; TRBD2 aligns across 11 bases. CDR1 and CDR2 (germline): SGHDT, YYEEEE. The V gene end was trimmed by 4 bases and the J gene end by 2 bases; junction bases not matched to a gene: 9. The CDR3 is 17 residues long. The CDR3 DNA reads TGTGCCAGCAGCGCGTTTCTGGGACTAGCGGCCACAGATACGCAGTATTTT. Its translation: CASSAFLGLAATDTQYF.

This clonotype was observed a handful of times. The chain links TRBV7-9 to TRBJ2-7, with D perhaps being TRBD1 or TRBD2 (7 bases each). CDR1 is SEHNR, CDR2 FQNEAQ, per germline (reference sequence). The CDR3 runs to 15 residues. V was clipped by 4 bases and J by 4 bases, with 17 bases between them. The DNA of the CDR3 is TGTGCCAGCAGCTCCCCCAGGGGGGGAGGATACGAGCAGTACTTC. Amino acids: CASSSPRGGGYEQYF.

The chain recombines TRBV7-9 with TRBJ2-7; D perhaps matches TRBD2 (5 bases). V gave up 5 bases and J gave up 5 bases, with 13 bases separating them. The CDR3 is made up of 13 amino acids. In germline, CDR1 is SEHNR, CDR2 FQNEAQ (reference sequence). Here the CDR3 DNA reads TGTGCCAGCAGCCACCGGTACGGGAACGAGCAGTACTTC. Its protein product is CASSHRYGNEQYF.

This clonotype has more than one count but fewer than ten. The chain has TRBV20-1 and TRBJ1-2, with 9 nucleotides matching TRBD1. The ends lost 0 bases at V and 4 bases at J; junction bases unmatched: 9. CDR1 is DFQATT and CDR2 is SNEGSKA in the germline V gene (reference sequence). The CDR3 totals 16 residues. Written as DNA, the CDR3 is TGCAGTGCTAGAGACCCCGGGACAGGGAATGCCTATGGCTACACCTTC. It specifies CSARDPGTGNAYGYTF.

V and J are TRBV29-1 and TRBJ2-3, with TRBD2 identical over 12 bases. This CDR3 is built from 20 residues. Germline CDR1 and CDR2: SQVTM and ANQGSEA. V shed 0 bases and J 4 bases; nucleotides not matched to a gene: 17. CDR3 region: CSVEDRKLAGGLTGADTQYF. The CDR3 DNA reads TGCAGCGTTGAAGATCGGAAACTAGCGGGGGGTCTAACGGGGGCAGATACGCAGTATTTT.

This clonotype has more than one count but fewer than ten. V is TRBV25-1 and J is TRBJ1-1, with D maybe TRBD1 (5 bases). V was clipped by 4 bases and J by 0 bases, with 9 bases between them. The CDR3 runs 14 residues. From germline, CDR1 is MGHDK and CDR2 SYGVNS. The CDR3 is CASSGRQLNTEAFF. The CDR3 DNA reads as TGTGCCAGCAGTGGTAGACAGTTGAACACTGAAGCTTTCTTT.

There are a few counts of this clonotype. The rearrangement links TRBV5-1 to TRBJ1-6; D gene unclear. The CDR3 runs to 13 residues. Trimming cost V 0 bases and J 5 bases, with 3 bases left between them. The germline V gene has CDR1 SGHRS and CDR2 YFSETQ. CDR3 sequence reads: CASSLADNSPLHF. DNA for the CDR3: TGCGCCAGCAGCTTGGCAGATAATTCACCCCTCCACTTT.

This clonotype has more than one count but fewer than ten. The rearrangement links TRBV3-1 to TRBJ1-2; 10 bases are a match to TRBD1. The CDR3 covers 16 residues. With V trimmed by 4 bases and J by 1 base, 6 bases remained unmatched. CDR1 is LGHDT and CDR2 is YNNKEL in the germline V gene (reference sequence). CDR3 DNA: TGTGCCAGCAGCCCCGGGACAGGGGTCTTTAACTATGGCTACACCTTC. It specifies CASSPGTGVFNYGYTF.

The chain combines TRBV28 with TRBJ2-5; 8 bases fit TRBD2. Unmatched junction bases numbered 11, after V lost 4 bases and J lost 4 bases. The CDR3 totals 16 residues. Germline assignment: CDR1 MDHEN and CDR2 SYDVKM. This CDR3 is CASSSQPGLVSETQYF. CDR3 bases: TGTGCCAGCAGTTCACAACCGGGACTAGTTTCAGAGACCCAGTACTTC.

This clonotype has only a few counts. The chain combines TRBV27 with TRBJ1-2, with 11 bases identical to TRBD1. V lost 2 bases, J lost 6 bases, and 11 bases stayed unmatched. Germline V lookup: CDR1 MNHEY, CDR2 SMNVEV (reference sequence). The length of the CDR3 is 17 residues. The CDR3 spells CASSLPPGQGVVDGYTF. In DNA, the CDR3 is TGTGCCAGCAGTTTACCCCCGGGACAGGGGGTAGTGGATGGCTACACCTTC.

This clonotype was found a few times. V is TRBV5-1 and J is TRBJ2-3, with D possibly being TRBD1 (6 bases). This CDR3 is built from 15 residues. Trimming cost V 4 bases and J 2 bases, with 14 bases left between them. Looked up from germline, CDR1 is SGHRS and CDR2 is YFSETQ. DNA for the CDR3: TGCGCCAGCAGCCGTGACAGGTACTTCACAGATACGCAGTATTTT. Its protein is CASSRDRYFTDTQYF.